This is a list of T cell receptor beta chains from one sample in a study of blood T cell repertoires in COVID-19. The assay was immunoSEQ multiplex PCR, and TCRdb's table has in-frame clones only and misses some. This repertoire shows 64,000 or so clones, around 85% found once; its top ten account for about 1.1%. Sequenced input: peripheral blood. These receptors were collected from a middle-aged man with acute or convalescent COVID-19. CDR3s include the opening cysteine and the closing phenylalanine or tryptophan. The D gene is left open where the match is weak. For some rows the clone size is stated as once, few or many, or as a class when expanded; others skip it.

V gene: TRBV24-1
J gene: TRBJ2-5
D gene: -
clone size: -
CDR3 DNA: TGTGCCACCAGTGATCCGGGATCTGTGGGAGAGACCCAGTACTTC
CDR3 protein: CATSDPGSVGETQYF

V gene: TRBV19
J gene: TRBJ2-2
D gene: TRBD1
clone size: -
CDR3 DNA: TGTGCCAGTAGCCTCAGGGGGCAGGACACCGGGGAGCTGTTTTTT
CDR3 protein: CASSLRGQDTGELFF

V gene: TRBV28
J gene: TRBJ1-6
D gene: TRBD1
clone size: -
CDR3 DNA: TGTGCCAGCAGAACGACAGGGACCTATAATTCACCCCTCCACTTT
CDR3 protein: CASRTTGTYNSPLHF

V gene: TRBV5-1
J gene: TRBJ2-3
D gene: TRBD1
clone size: -
CDR3 DNA: TGCGCCAGCAGCTTGAACAGGGGGGCAGATACGCAGTATTTT
CDR3 protein: CASSLNRGADTQYF

V gene: TRBV11-3
J gene: TRBJ1-1
D gene: -
clone size: -
CDR3 DNA: TGTGCCAGCAGCTTAGATCCTCTCGGGGCTTTCTTT
CDR3 protein: CASSLDPLGAFF

V gene: TRBV3-1/TRBV3-2
J gene: TRBJ1-5
D gene: TRBD1
clone size: -
CDR3 DNA: TGTGCCAGCAGCCAGGGACAGGCTTCGAATCAGCCCCAGCATTTT
CDR3 protein: CASSQGQASNQPQHF

V gene: TRBV4-1
J gene: TRBJ2-1
D gene: -
clone size: -
CDR3 DNA: TGCGCCAGCAGCAGCCGGGACACTTACAATGAGCAGTTCTTC
CDR3 protein: CASSSRDTYNEQFF

V gene: TRBV3-1/TRBV3-2
J gene: TRBJ1-4
D gene: -
clone size: -
CDR3 DNA: TGTGCCAGCAGCCAAGATCGAGGGCAGAATAATGAAAAACTGTTTTTT
CDR3 protein: CASSQDRGQNNEKLFF

V gene: TRBV6-5
J gene: TRBJ2-5
D gene: TRBD2
clone size: -
CDR3 DNA: TGTGCCAGCACTCCCGGACTAGCAGAGACCCAGTACTTC
CDR3 protein: CASTPGLAETQYF

V gene: TRBV6-5
J gene: TRBJ2-3
D gene: TRBD2
clone size: few
CDR3 DNA: TGTGCCAGCGAGCCGGGACTAGCGACAGATACGCAGTATTTT
CDR3 protein: CASEPGLATDTQYF